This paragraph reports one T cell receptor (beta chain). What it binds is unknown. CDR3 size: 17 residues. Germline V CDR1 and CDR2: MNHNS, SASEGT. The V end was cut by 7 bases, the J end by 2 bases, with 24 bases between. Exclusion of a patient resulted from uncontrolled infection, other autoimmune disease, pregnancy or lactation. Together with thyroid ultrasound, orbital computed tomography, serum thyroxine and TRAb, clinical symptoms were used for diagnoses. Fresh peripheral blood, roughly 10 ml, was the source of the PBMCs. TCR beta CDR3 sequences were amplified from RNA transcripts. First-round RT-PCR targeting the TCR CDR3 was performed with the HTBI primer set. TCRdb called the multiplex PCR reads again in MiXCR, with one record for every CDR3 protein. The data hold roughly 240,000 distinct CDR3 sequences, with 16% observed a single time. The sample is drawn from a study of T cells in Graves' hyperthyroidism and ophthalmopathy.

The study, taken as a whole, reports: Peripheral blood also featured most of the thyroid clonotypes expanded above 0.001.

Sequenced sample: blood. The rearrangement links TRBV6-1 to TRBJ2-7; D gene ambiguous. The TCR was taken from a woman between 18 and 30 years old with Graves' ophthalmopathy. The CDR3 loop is CASKPRVGSLPAYEQYF. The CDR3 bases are TGTGCCAGCAAACCCCGCGTCGGCTCCTTACCGGCCTACGAGCAGTACTTC.